This T cell receptor beta chain was sequenced for a study of blood T cell repertoires in COVID-19. Overall study context: Sites in the United States, Italy and Spain provided acute and convalescent COVID-19 samples. Nucleic acid was either cDNA or gDNA, and it came from T cells, B-cell-depleted T cells, or PBMCs.

The length of the CDR3 is 15 residues. In the original workflow: Amplifying reference gene primers gave estimates of nucleated cell counts. TCRdb's table, derived via immunoSEQ multiplex PCR, lists solely in-frame clones and lacks some. That table is the source of V, J and clone size, and D and trimming were worked out from the DNA. The table shows over 200,000 clones, with about 85% occurring only once. The chain combines TRBV21-1 with TRBJ1-4; the listed D gene, TRBD1, was not tested against the DNA. TRBV21-1 is a listed pseudogene. The source material was peripheral blood. This clonotype was obtained from a man aged 55 to 69 who had recovered from COVID-19. The chain's CDR3 is CAKLGLGQGGEKLFF. In DNA form, the CDR3 reads TGTGCCAAGTTAGGGCTGGGGCAGGGTGGTGAAAAACTGTTTTTT.